What follows describes a single T cell receptor (beta chain). Only one count was recorded for this clone. Its cognate antigen has yet to be identified. No qualities accompany the bases; no much larger clone lies one base away. The library was produced with the immunoSEQ multiplex PCR assay. TCRdb mirrors the immuneACCESS table, restricted to in-frame sequences. Some clones are absent from its copies; in checked studies, under half trace to an unresolved V gene, and the reason for the others is unknown. For this sample the table gives fewer than 90,000 clones, of which about nine tenths were detected only once. 0.42% of the sample is in the top ten clones. The data belong to a study of technical replicates of blood from several donors (dated by TCRdb to the late 2010s). Looking up the germline V gene (reference sequence) yields CDR1 GTSNPN and CDR2 SVGIG. Trimming costs V 5 bases and J 0 bases, and their ends lie 11 bases apart. Counted from cysteine to phenylalanine, this CDR3 has 13 amino acids. Kept here is only the CDR3 DNA, which spans 39 bases and is read in frame from base 1.

The sequence is built from TRBV30 and TRBJ2-7; the D gene is possibly TRBD1, with 6 bases matching. Sequenced input: T cells isolated from PBMCs. The clonotype comes from a human donor in good health. The CDR3 region reads CAWDGQYSYEQYF. The bases are TGTGCCTGGGACGGACAGTACTCCTACGAGCAGTACTTC.